The entry that follows covers one T cell receptor beta chain sequence. This clone was picked up one time. This clone's antigen is unknown. The sample holds no much larger clone one base away, and base qualities are not on file. The record originates from a study of Tregs in tolerant kidney transplant recipients (dated by TCRdb to about 2019). Concerning the study at large: The study used TCRbeta sequencing to identify donor-specific regulatory T cells before combined kidney and bone marrow transplantation, then tracked those cells after transplant. TCRbeta repertoire sequencing was used in 3 healthy controls to compare several ways of expanding Tregs specific for an allogeneic donor.

The germline V end is reduced by 2 bases and the J end by 4 bases; junction bases left unmatched: 6. The CDR3 holds 15 amino acids from the cysteine to the phenylalanine. Only the CDR3 portion is preserved as DNA: 45 bases, with reading frame beginning at the first base. Per the germline V gene, SGHTS is the CDR1 and YDEGEE is the CDR2. The investigation overall reported the following: The study was limited by small patient numbers, and the findings need validation in larger populations and under other immunosuppression protocols. Expanding Tregs with activated donor B cells appeared to identify the most biologically relevant and donor-specific TCRbeta repertoire. Although technical replication error seemed to be minimal, the question of biological reproducibility was not addressed directly.

Thawed PBMCs were FACS-sorted into unstimulated Tregs (CD4+CD25+CD127-), CD4+ non-Tregs (CD4+CD25-), CD4 cells and CD8 cells. Blood from healthy controls was obtained either from healthy volunteers or as purchased buffy coats. Healthy control blood was separated into PBMCs by Ficoll density gradient and cryopreserved, and patient PBMCs were collected both before and after transplant. For TCRbeta CDR3 sequencing, genomic DNA from the sorted cells was extracted using the QIAGEN DNeasy Blood and Tissue Kit. Through immunoSEQ, high-throughput TCRbeta CDR3 sequencing was done commercially, including PCR amplification with internal controls and bias correction. In the original analysis: Unique productive TCRbeta sequences were defined by CDR3 nucleotide sequence where primers matched, otherwise by CDR3 amino acid sequence with Vbeta and Jbeta genes. To correct sorting error, sequences shared between sorted populations at a frequency ratio of 2:1 or less were removed; the rest were assigned to the higher population. Sequences were defined as donor-reactive when expanded at least 5-fold in CFSE-low cells versus unstimulated cells and present at a frequency of at least 0.01% in CFSE-low cells. Repertoire divergence was quantified by Jensen-Shannon divergence calculated from the top 100 TCRbeta sequences ranked by frequency. For samples with multiple sequencing runs, sorting error was corrected separately for each run before the runs were pooled. TCRdb obtained this table from immuneACCESS and retained in-frame rearrangements with V and J assigned. These tables miss some clones; where compared with another copy, unresolved V genes account for less than half of the shortfall, and the remainder is unexplained. D and trimming come from the DNA, and the V and J calls and clone size come from that table. This sample comprises under 300,000 clones, 65% to 85% of them detected only once. The top ten hold around 0.68% of the sample.

Sequences were obtained from CD4+ T cells from blood. This receptor chain uses TRBV5-8 and TRBJ1-5, with 7 central nucleotides matching TRBD1. The receptor comes from a human donor in good health. Here is the DNA: TGTGCCAGCAGCTTAGACAGGGCTTCAAATCAGCCCCAGCATTTT. Translated, it reads CASSLDRASNQPQHF. With all but the CDR3 taken from the reference TRBV5-8 and TRBJ1-5 genes, the full variable domain is: EAGVTQSPTHLIKTRGQQATLRCSPISGHTSVYWYQQALGLGLQFLLWYDEGEERNRGNFPPRFSGRQFPNYSSELNVNALELEDSALYLCASSLDRASNQPQHFGDGTRLSIL.